These 21 T cell receptor beta chains were all obtained from the same sample, sequenced in a study of T-cell memory formation after mild COVID-19. One entry per CDR3 protein results from TCRdb running MiXCR on the 5' RACE reads. The sample yields over 250,000 distinct CDR3 sequences, approximately 15% seen once. Sequencing was carried out using PBMCs or a T cell subset sorted from them (not recorded which). These receptors all stem from a man between 18 and 29 years old who had mild COVID-19 (a few samples of this study predate the infection). Cell type and time point are not known.

This clonotype was seen at least ten times. The gene calls are TRBV7-2 and TRBJ2-3, with D possibly TRBD2 on 5 matching bases. V lost 1 base and J 4 bases, leaving 12 bases between the germline ends. Germline-derived CDR1 and CDR2 are SGHTA and FQGNSA. This CDR3 contains 15 residues. CDR3 in DNA: TGTGCCAGCAGCTTAGGCGACTATGTATCAGATACGCAGTATTTT. Translation gives CASSLGDYVSDTQYF. Filled out from reference TRBV7-2 and TRBJ2-3, the complete variable domain reads GAGVSQSPSNKVTEKGKDVELRCDPISGHTALYWYRQSLGQGLEFLIYFQGNSAPDKSGLPSDRFSAERTGGSVSTLTIQRTQQEDSAVYLCASSLGDYVSDTQYFGPGTRLTVL.

In this sample, this clonotype turned up many times. The chain combines TRBV10-3 with TRBJ2-1; D gene uncertain. Germline CDR1 and CDR2: ENHRY and SYGVKD. This CDR3 has 14 amino acids. V lost 8 bases to trimming and J lost 1 base, with 12 bases between them. The CDR3, as DNA: TGTGCCATCCGACGGTTAGGGTCCTACAATGAGCAGTTCTTC. Amino acids: CAIRRLGSYNEQFF.

In this sample, this clonotype turned up a few times. The rearrangement joins TRBV12-3 or TRBV12-4 to TRBJ1-1, with D uncertain. V lost 5 bases to trimming and J lost 7 bases, with 11 bases between them. This CDR3 region has 12 residues. The CDR3 region is CASSHRRDEAFF. CDR3 DNA sequence: TGTGCCAGCAGTCACCGGAGGGATGAAGCTTTCTTT.

Here the CDR3 reads CASSLTGGTAYNEQFF. The DNA for the CDR3 is TGTGCCAGCAGCTTAACCGGCGGGACAGCGTACAATGAGCAGTTCTTC. The chain recombines TRBV7-3 with TRBJ2-1, with a weak D call TRBD1 (7 bases). Germline assignment: CDR1 SGHTA and CDR2 FQGTGA. This CDR3 has 16 residues. V lost 0 bases to trimming and J lost 4 bases, with 13 bases between them.

The chain uses TRBV18 and TRBJ2-7; 8 nucleotides align to TRBD1. Trimming took 8 bases from V and 2 from J; bases not matched to a gene: 5. The CDR3 extends over 13 amino acids. Germline V CDR1 and CDR2: KGHSH, LQKENI. The CDR3 region has the DNA TGTGCCAGCCGGGGACAGGTGGCCTACGAGCAGTACTTC. Translation: CASRGQVAYEQYF.

The V gene is TRBV7-3, the J gene TRBJ1-1, with 7 bases fitting TRBD1. V shed 6 bases, J shed 7 bases, and the junction held 8 bases outside the gene matches. This CDR3 is 13 amino acids long. Germline V gene sequence: CDR1 SGHTA, CDR2 FQGTGA. CDR3 sequence: CASSSGGSNEAFF. CDR3 DNA sequence: TGTGCCAGCAGTTCAGGGGGTAGCAATGAAGCTTTCTTT.

The chain couples TRBV4-2 to TRBJ2-7, with 10 bases identical to TRBD1. This CDR3 is built from 15 residues. With V trimmed by 3 bases and J by 4 bases, 6 bases remained unmatched. Germline assignment: CDR1 LGHNA and CDR2 YNFKEQ. The CDR3 DNA reads as TGTGCCAGCAGCCAGCCCCGACAGGGGGCTTACGAGCAGTACTTC. It codes for CASSQPRQGAYEQYF.

This clonotype was seen a few times. J is TRBJ2-5 and V is TRBV18, with a possible D match to TRBD1 (5 bases). The germline V and J ends were trimmed by 6 bases and 1 base, with 12 bases remaining between them. The CDR3 length is 14 residues. Germline V gives CDR1 KGHSH, CDR2 LQKENI. CDR3 amino acids: CASSAQGRQETQYF. Here the CDR3 DNA reads TGTGCCAGCTCCGCTCAGGGTCGCCAAGAGACCCAGTACTTC.

This clonotype was picked up many times. The chain employs TRBV15 and TRBJ1-5, with D uncertain. The CDR3 has 17 amino acids. V lost 0 bases and J lost 3, with 15 bases in between. The V gene's germline CDR1 is LNHNV and CDR2 YYDKDF (reference sequence). CDR3 sequence: CATSREWAVPFNQPQHF. CDR3 DNA sequence: TGTGCCACCAGCAGAGAATGGGCCGTTCCGTTCAATCAGCCCCAGCATTTT.

There are a few counts of this clonotype. The chain carries TRBV11-2 and TRBJ2-3; unclear D gene. The CDR3 is 17 residues long. CDR1 is SGHAT and CDR2 is FQNNGV in the germline V gene. V lost 3 bases and J lost 4, with 20 bases in between. CDR3 loop: CASSLTSPGPGADTQYF. The CDR3 DNA is TGTGCCAGCAGCTTGACCTCACCCGGTCCTGGGGCAGATACGCAGTATTTT. Using reference TRBV11-2 and TRBJ2-3 for the parts outside the CDR3, the full variable domain is EAGVAQSPRYKIIEKRQSVAFWCNPISGHATLYWYQQILGQGPKLLIQFQNNGVVDDSQLPKDRFSAERLKGVDSTLKIQPAKLEDSAVYLCASSLTSPGPGADTQYFGPGTRLTVL.

This clonotype was found a few times. The V and J genes are TRBV20-1 and TRBJ2-1; D ambiguous. V was pared by 7 bases and J by 7 bases, with 11 bases between. Germline CDR1 reads DFQATT; CDR2 reads SNEGSKA (reference sequence). This CDR3 region has 11 residues. Written as DNA, the CDR3 is TGCAGTGTTGTCCGTAGGAATGAGCAGTTCTTC. This sequence encodes CSVVRRNEQFF.

There are a few counts of this clonotype. V is TRBV5-1 and J is TRBJ1-1, with D possibly matching TRBD1 (5 bases). V lost 4 bases to trimming and J lost 4 bases, with 11 bases between them. CDR1 is SGHRS, CDR2 YFSETQ, per germline. This CDR3 comprises 13 residues. The CDR3 DNA is TGCGCCAGCAGCGGCAGGGTGGGCACTGAAGCTTTCTTT. Residues: CASSGRVGTEAFF.

This clonotype was seen a handful of times. The chain recombines TRBV7-9 with TRBJ1-1; D ambiguous. The CDR3 spans 14 residues. Germline assignment: CDR1 SEHNR and CDR2 FQNEAQ (reference sequence). V shed 5 bases and J shed 5 bases, with 15 bases lying between them. The CDR3 nucleotides read TGTGCCAGCAGCCCGGATGGCAGGATGACTGAAGCTTTCTTT. It encodes CASSPDGRMTEAFF.

This chain connects TRBV7-3 to TRBJ2-4, with TRBD2 as a possible D gene (6 bases). Germline assignment: CDR1 SGHTA and CDR2 FQGTGA. V was pared by 8 bases and J by 5 bases, with 16 bases between. The CDR3 totals 14 residues. DNA for the CDR3: TGTGCCAGCTCCGAAACCGGGACTCAAAACATTCAGTACTTC. Amino acids: CASSETGTQNIQYF. Using reference TRBV7-3 and TRBJ2-4 for the parts outside the CDR3, the full variable domain is GAGVSQTPSNKVTEKGKYVELRCDPISGHTALYWYRQSLGQGPEFLIYFQGTGAADDSGLPNDRFFAVRPEGSVSTLKIQRTERGDSAVYLCASSETGTQNIQYFGAGTRLSVL.

This clonotype showed up just a few times. The chain links TRBV7-9 to TRBJ1-3, with 7 bases lining up with TRBD1. The CDR3 loop spans 14 amino acids. Trimming cost V 3 bases and J 2 bases; bases outside gene matches: 1. Per germline, CDR1 SEHNR and CDR2 FQNEAQ (reference sequence). The DNA for the CDR3 is TGTGCCAGCAGCTTGGGACAGCCTGGAAACACCATATATTTT. Protein product: CASSLGQPGNTIYF.

This clonotype was observed a handful of times. The chain joins TRBV20-1 to TRBJ2-7, with 9 bases lining up with TRBD1. The CDR3 is made up of 13 amino acids. The trim removed 8 bases at V and 4 bases at J, leaving 9 bases unmatched. Germline CDR1 reads DFQATT; CDR2 reads SNEGSKA (reference sequence). The CDR3 reads CSRPGQGPYEQYF. The CDR3 nucleotides are TGCAGTAGACCGGGACAGGGACCTTACGAGCAGTACTTC.

This clonotype was picked up a small number of times. This chain links TRBV5-5 with TRBJ1-4; D unclear. V gave up 5 bases and J gave up 0 bases, with 8 bases separating them. The CDR3 sequence is 14 residues long. The germline gives CDR1 SGHKS, CDR2 YYEKEE (reference sequence). The CDR3 is CASSTATTNEKLFF. CDR3 sequence (DNA): TGTGCCAGCAGTACCGCAACAACTAATGAAAAACTGTTTTTT. The variable domain in full, with the rest retrieved from reference TRBV5-5 and TRBJ1-4, is DAGVTQSPTHLIKTRGQQVTLRCSPISGHKSVSWYQQVLGQGPQFIFQYYEKEERGRGNFPDRFSARQFPNYSSELNVNALLLGDSALYLCASSTATTNEKLFFGSGTQLSVL.

This chain uses TRBV7-2 with TRBJ2-1; the match to TRBD1 covers 9 bases. CDR1 SGHTA and CDR2 FQGNSA come from the germline V gene. Trimming at V came to 3 bases and at J to 7 bases, leaving 4 bases not matched to a gene. There are 14 residues in the CDR3. CDR3 DNA sequence: TGTGCCAGCAGCTTCCGACAGGGGGAAAATGAGCAGTTCTTC. The encoded protein is CASSFRQGENEQFF.

This clonotype occurred many times. The chain carries TRBV5-1 and TRBJ1-2; D may be TRBD1 (6 bases). Germline V gene sequence: CDR1 SGHRS, CDR2 YFSETQ. V was cut by 2 bases and J by 6 bases, with 11 bases left in between. This CDR3 region has 13 residues. CDR3 nucleotides: TGCGCCAGCAGCTTACAGGGTCGTGATGGCTACACCTTC. It is translated as CASSLQGRDGYTF.

This clonotype has a count of ten or more. The gene calls are TRBV4-1 and TRBJ1-2; 8 bases fit TRBD1. The length of the CDR3 is 17 residues. The ends lost 0 bases at V and 7 bases at J; junction bases unmatched: 13. Germline loops: CDR1 MGHRA, CDR2 YSYEKL. The CDR3: CASSQEVAGGLGGGYTF. The CDR3 coding sequence is TGCGCCAGCAGCCAAGAAGTGGCAGGGGGCCTTGGAGGTGGCTACACCTTC.

This clonotype occurred a few times. The chain is built from TRBV7-8 and TRBJ2-3; D possibly uses TRBD1 or TRBD2 (5 bases each). Per germline, CDR1 SGHVS and CDR2 FQNEAQ. Trimming cost V 5 bases and J 6 bases, with 18 bases left between them. CDR3 size: 15 residues. The CDR3 bases are TGTGCCAGCAGCCCCCCCGGGACCCCGGGCGATACGCAGTATTTT. Protein product: CASSPPGTPGDTQYF. Drawing the rest from reference TRBV7-8 and TRBJ2-3, the complete variable domain is GAGVSQSPRYKVAKRGQDVALRCDPISGHVSLFWYQQALGQGPEFLTYFQNEAQLDKSGLPSDRFFAERPEGSVSTLKIQRTQQEDSAVYLCASSPPGTPGDTQYFGPGTRLTVL.